Below, 13 T cell receptor beta chains from the same sample are listed, as sequenced in a study of regulatory T cells in long-lasting Graves disease. The time point denotes: newly diagnosed GD, antithyroid drugs for less than 3 months. The TCR library was prepared using RNA isolated from PBMCs. Researchers made TCR beta libraries by using iRepertoire HTBI primers and running Arm-PCR on CDR3 regions. TCRdb itself ran the multiplex PCR reads through MiXCR, one entry per CDR3 protein. The sample lists hundreds of thousands of distinct CDR3 sequences; 16% were seen once. This same sample was also taken into another study, of T cells in Graves' hyperthyroidism and ophthalmopathy.

Specimen: peripheral blood mononuclear cells (PBMCs), collected at new diagnosis, from a patient treated with antithyroid drugs. The receptors come from a man aged 18 to 30 with Graves disease.

This clonotype was observed a handful of times. The chain carries TRBV9 and TRBJ2-1; 9 bases line up with TRBD1. CDR1 is SGDLS, CDR2 YYNGEE, per germline. V lost 3 bases to trimming and J lost 4 bases; unmatched junction nucleotides: 5. The CDR3 spans 15 residues. CDR3 nucleotides: TGTGCCAGCAGCGCCCGGGACAGGGAATACAATGAGCAGTTCTTC. Encoded protein: CASSARDREYNEQFF. The variable domain in full, completed from reference TRBV9 and TRBJ2-1, reads DSGVTQTPKHLITATGQRVTLRCSPRSGDLSVYWYQQSLDQGLQFLIQYYNGEERAKGNILERFSAQQFPDLHSELNLSSLELGDSALYFCASSARDREYNEQFFGPGTRLTVL.

The chain combines TRBV4-2 with TRBJ2-1; 9 nucleotides agree with TRBD2. CDR1 and CDR2 from the germline V gene are LGHNA and YNFKEQ. V lost 4 bases, J lost 0 bases, and 13 bases stayed unmatched. The CDR3 covers 19 residues. The DNA of the CDR3 is TGTGCCAGCAGCCGGGGCTCGCTTGGCGGGAGGGGCTCCTACAATGAGCAGTTCTTC. Translated: CASSRGSLGGRGSYNEQFF.

This clonotype was seen more than once but under ten times. The gene calls are TRBV20-1 and TRBJ2-1; 11 bases fit TRBD2. Germline CDR1 and CDR2: DFQATT and SNEGSKA (reference sequence). The CDR3 length is 15 residues. J was trimmed by 8 bases and V by 6 bases; bases with no gene match: 12. The CDR3 DNA sequence: TGCAGTGCAAAAAGAGTACTAGCGGGAGATGATGAGCAGTTCTTC. Amino acid sequence: CSAKRVLAGDDEQFF.

This clonotype showed up just a few times. V gene TRBV5-4 combines with J gene TRBJ1-4, with D unclear. Germline CDR1 is SGHNT and CDR2 is YYREEE (reference sequence). The CDR3 contains 14 residues. V gave up 4 bases and J gave up 8 bases, with 15 bases separating them. The CDR3 sequence is CASSPDGFTEKLFF. The CDR3 coding sequence is TGTGCCAGCAGCCCGGACGGTTTCACCGAAAAACTGTTTTTT.

For this clonotype: This may be a read error, as it is one base from a much larger clone. The rearrangement links TRBV20-1 to TRBJ1-2; 7 nucleotides match TRBD1. This CDR3 comprises 14 residues. The germline gives CDR1 DFQATT, CDR2 SNEGSKA (reference sequence). The CDR3 region has the DNA TGCAGTGCTATCGTTCAGGGGGTGAACTATGGCTGCACCTTC. Protein product: CSAIVQGVNYGCTF.

This clonotype was counted only a few times. This chain joins TRBV20-1 and TRBJ1-4; 7 nucleotides match TRBD1. J was trimmed by 5 bases and V by 6 bases; bases with no gene match: 9. The CDR3 contains 14 residues. CDR1 and CDR2 (germline): DFQATT, SNEGSKA (reference sequence). CDR3 region: CSARLTGRNEKLFF. The CDR3 DNA is TGCAGTGCGCGGCTGACAGGGAGAAATGAAAAACTGTTTTTT.

The V and J genes are TRBV9 and TRBJ1-2; 7 positions match TRBD1. J lost 4 bases, V lost 0 bases, and 9 bases had no gene match. This CDR3 contains 16 residues. Germline-derived CDR1 and CDR2 are SGDLS and YYNGEE. The CDR3 region is CASSVDDRVTGYGYTF. CDR3 coding DNA: TGTGCCAGCAGCGTAGATGACAGGGTGACCGGCTATGGCTACACCTTC.

With regard to this clonotype: This may stem from a read error, because a much larger clone lies one nucleotide away. The chain recombines TRBV11-1 with TRBJ2-7; D gene unclear. Germline V gene data show CDR1 as SGHAT and CDR2 as FQDESV (reference sequence). The CDR3 consists of 12 residues. V dropped 2 bases and J dropped 5 bases, with 7 bases sitting between them. The CDR3: CASSLRLNEQYF. DNA for the CDR3: TGTGCCAGCAGCTTACGGCTGAACGAGCAGTACTTC.

The chain recombines TRBV9 with TRBJ2-1; tentative D call: TRBD2 (5 bases). The germline V gene encodes CDR1 SGDLS and CDR2 YYNGEE. CDR3 length equals 15 residues. V was trimmed by 0 bases and J by 5 bases, leaving 12 bases between them. The CDR3 sequence is CASSVAGSPDNEQFF. DNA for the CDR3: TGTGCCAGCAGCGTAGCGGGAAGTCCGGACAATGAGCAGTTCTTC.

This clonotype was detected ten times or more. This chain connects TRBV20-1 to TRBJ2-7; 9 nucleotides agree with TRBD1. With 6 bases clipped from V and 2 bases from J, the junction kept 14 bases outside the gene matches. This CDR3 is 16 amino acids long. Germline V CDR1 and CDR2: DFQATT, SNEGSKA (reference sequence). The CDR3 loop reads CSATLAGTGLTYEQYF. CDR3 nucleotides: TGCAGTGCAACTCTTGCCGGGACAGGGCTGACCTACGAGCAGTACTTC.

This clonotype came up many times. This chain connects TRBV5-5 to TRBJ1-2; weak D call: TRBD1 (5 bases). The germline V and J ends were trimmed by 7 bases and 2 bases, with 15 bases remaining between them. Looked up from germline, CDR1 is SGHKS and CDR2 is YYEKEE (reference sequence). The CDR3 extends over 14 amino acids. The CDR3 coding sequence is TGTGCCAGCGGGGCCAGGGAGGGGAACTATGGCTACACCTTC. It translates to CASGAREGNYGYTF.

This clonotype was seen ten or more times. V and J are TRBV20-1 and TRBJ2-1; no definite D call. Per the germline V gene, CDR1 is DFQATT and CDR2 is SNEGSKA (reference sequence). This CDR3 spans 15 amino acids. V was cut by 5 bases and J by 4 bases, with 18 bases left in between. CDR3 nucleotides: TGCAGTGCTTATCCCCTCGACTCGGATTACAATGAGCAGTTCTTC. Translating gives CSAYPLDSDYNEQFF.

This clonotype was picked up a small number of times. The chain has TRBV20-1 and TRBJ2-7; D is perhaps TRBD1 (6 bases). V lost 7 bases, J lost 1 base, and 23 bases lay in between. The CDR3 consists of 16 residues. Germline CDR1 is DFQATT and CDR2 is SNEGSKA (reference sequence). The CDR3 bases are TGCAGTGGCATCTCCCCCGCAGGGGCTCAATCCTACGAGCAGTACTTC. Translated, it gives CSGISPAGAQSYEQYF.